The 20 T cell receptor beta chains below all came from one sample that was sequenced in a study of blood T cell repertoires in COVID-19 (TCRdb year 2020). The library came from the immunoSEQ multiplex PCR assay. Not all clones reach the TCRdb copy of this immuneACCESS table, which keeps in-frame sequences only. Checked studies attribute under half of the gap to unresolved V genes and leave the rest unexplained. In all, the sample holds around 100,000 clones, and 84% of those were seen once. Approximately 24% of the sample is in the top ten clones. Specimen: peripheral blood. All receptors come from a human donor in a cohort sampled during active COVID-19.

CDR3 loop: CASGLWGGDEKLFF. The CDR3 DNA is TGTGCTAGTGGTTTGTGGGGGGGGGATGAAAAACTGTTTTTT. The J gene is TRBJ1-4, the V gene TRBV12-5, with D possibly matching TRBD1 (5 bases). The V end was cut by 2 bases, the J end by 6 bases, with 10 bases between. In germline, CDR1 is LGHNT, CDR2 FRNRAP. There are 14 residues in the CDR3.

J is TRBJ1-2 and V is TRBV28, with 7 bases lining up with TRBD1. The junction had 10 bases not matched to a gene; V was cut back by 4 bases and J by 11 bases. The CDR3 has 13 residues. Germline values: CDR1 MDHEN, CDR2 SYDVKM. CDR3 nucleotide sequence: TGTGCCAGCAGTTCCTCCCCGACAGGGTTGTACACCTTC. Translating it yields CASSSSPTGLYTF.

The rearrangement uses TRBV12-3 or TRBV12-4 and TRBJ1-1; D unclear. The CDR3 length is 12 residues. Trimming pared 5 bases from V and 7 bases from J, leaving 11 bases between. The CDR3 DNA reads as TGTGCCAGCAGTCCCCCCGGGTTTGAAGCTTTCTTT. It codes for CASSPPGFEAFF.

This clone has just a few counts. The rearrangement uses TRBV5-4 and TRBJ2-7, with TRBD2 identical over 8 bases. The germline CDR1 and CDR2 sequences are SGHNT and YYREEE (reference sequence). The CDR3 is 16 amino acids. The J segment lost 2 bases and the V segment lost 0 bases, leaving 7 bases of the junction unmatched. DNA of the CDR3: TGTGCCAGCAGCTTGGGGGCTAGCGGGCCGGCCTACGAGCAGTACTTC. The encoded protein is CASSLGASGPAYEQYF.

This clone was seen only once. CDR3 DNA: TGTGCCAGCAGTTTGAGGGGGACTGGGGCCAACGTCCTGACTTTC. Translated: CASSLRGTGANVLTF. The rearrangement links TRBV28 to TRBJ2-6; perhaps TRBD1 as D (6 bases). The CDR3 covers 15 residues. V was shortened by 3 bases and J by 2 bases, with 8 bases between the two germline ends. Germline-derived CDR1 and CDR2 are MDHEN and SYDVKM.

The rearrangement links TRBV7-8 to TRBJ1-1; 8 bases map to TRBD1. V shed 2 bases and J 2 bases; nucleotides not matched to a gene: 7. The CDR3 is 16 residues long. Germline CDR1 SGHVS, CDR2 FQNEAQ. CDR3 loop: CASSLSLGTGNTEAFF. The CDR3 nucleotides are TGTGCCAGCAGCTTAAGTCTAGGGACAGGTAACACTGAAGCTTTCTTT. Variable domain in full (rest from reference TRBV7-8 and TRBJ1-1): GAGVSQSPRYKVAKRGQDVALRCDPISGHVSLFWYQQALGQGPEFLTYFQNEAQLDKSGLPSDRFFAERPEGSVSTLKIQRTQQEDSAVYLCASSLSLGTGNTEAFFGQGTRLTVV.

This chain uses TRBV5-1 with TRBJ1-2, with a tentative D call TRBD1 (5 bases). Germline CDR1 and CDR2: SGHRS and YFSETQ. Deletions cut 5 bases from V and 4 bases from J, with 12 bases between. The CDR3 sequence is 13 residues long. DNA of the CDR3: TGCGCCAGCAGACCGACAGTCCCCTATGGCTACACCTTC. Protein product: CASRPTVPYGYTF.

V is TRBV29-1 and J is TRBJ2-5; TRBD1 matches 10 bases. This CDR3 contains 15 residues. Trimming removed 4 bases from V and 1 base from J; junction bases left unmatched: 6. The germline gives CDR1 SQVTM, CDR2 ANQGSEA. In DNA, the CDR3 is TGCAGCGTTGGGCACGGGACAGGGGTCCAAGAGACCCAGTACTTC. It specifies CSVGHGTGVQETQYF. The full variable domain, rest sourced from reference TRBV29-1 and TRBJ2-5, is SAVISQKPSRDICQRGTSLTIQCQVDSQVTMMFWYRQQPGQSLTLIATANQGSEATYESGFVIDKFPISRPNLTFSTLTVSNMSPEDSSIYLCSVGHGTGVQETQYFGPGTRLLVL.

The V call is TRBV27, the J call TRBJ2-5; D perhaps matches TRBD1 (6 bases). Trimming removed 5 bases at V and 5 bases at J, with 15 bases between. In germline, CDR1 is MNHEY, CDR2 SMNVEV (reference sequence). This CDR3 is built from 14 residues. CDR3 DNA sequence: TGTGCCAGCAGTACCAGGGGAAGGTGGGAGACCCAGTACTTC. It translates to CASSTRGRWETQYF.

V and J are TRBV5-1 and TRBJ2-7, with TRBD1 identical over 7 bases. Trimming cost V 3 bases and J 6 bases; bases outside gene matches: 12. The CDR3 spans 15 residues. Germline CDR1 SGHRS, CDR2 YFSETQ. The CDR3 DNA follows: TGCGCCAGCAGCTCCGGACAGGCCGGCGCTGGCGAGCAGTACTTC. This codes for CASSSGQAGAGEQYF.

The rearrangement joins TRBV6-6 to TRBJ2-5; 7 bases map to TRBD2. Trimming removed 4 bases from V and 1 base from J; junction bases left unmatched: 0. This CDR3 is 13 amino acids long. The germline V gene encodes CDR1 MNHNY and CDR2 SVGAGI (reference sequence). CDR3 amino acids: CASSWTSQETQYF. The CDR3 DNA sequence: TGTGCCAGCAGTTGGACTAGCCAAGAGACCCAGTACTTC.

There are a few counts of this clone. The chain recombines TRBV7-9 with TRBJ2-7; a possible D gene is TRBD2 (5 bases). V was cut by 5 bases and J by 3 bases, with 11 bases left in between. Germline V gives CDR1 SEHNR, CDR2 FQNEAQ (reference sequence). The CDR3 covers 13 residues. In DNA, the CDR3 is TGTGCCAGCAGCGTGCCGGGAATCTACGAGCAGTACTTC. Protein: CASSVPGIYEQYF.

The chain recombines TRBV19 with TRBJ1-4; D is perhaps TRBD1 (5 bases). V shed 4 bases and J shed 4 bases, with 10 bases lying between them. The CDR3 has 14 amino acids. Germline values: CDR1 LNHDA, CDR2 SQIVND (reference sequence). CDR3 loop: CASSTRQGNEKLFF. For the CDR3, the DNA is TGTGCCAGTAGTACCCGGCAGGGTAATGAAAAACTGTTTTTT.

The CDR3 coding sequence is TGTGCCAGCAGCTACACTAGCGGATCCTCCATAAGGCGCTACGAGCAGTACTTC. The encoded protein is CASSYTSGSSIRRYEQYF. The genes are TRBV11-2 and TRBJ2-7; TRBD2 matches 8 bases. CDR1 SGHAT and CDR2 FQNNGV come from the germline V gene. The CDR3 spans 18 residues. Trimming took 4 bases from V and 3 from J; bases not matched to a gene: 17.

The chain links TRBV18 to TRBJ2-1, with 9 nucleotides matching TRBD2. Germline V gene data show CDR1 as KGHSH and CDR2 as LQKENI. The junction had 13 bases not matched to a gene; V was cut back by 1 base and J by 0 bases. CDR3 length: 20 residues. The CDR3 region is CASSPLNSGSARSSYNEQFF. The CDR3 bases are TGTGCCAGCTCACCACTGAATAGCGGGAGCGCTAGGAGCTCCTACAATGAGCAGTTCTTC.

The chain recombines TRBV6-5 with TRBJ2-3; D remains unclear. Trimming took off 0 bases at V and 2 bases at J, with 9 bases between the two ends. The germline V gene has CDR1 MNHEY and CDR2 SVGAGI. This CDR3 has 15 amino acids. The CDR3 is CASSYSMSPTDTQYF. The CDR3 bases are TGTGCCAGCAGTTACTCGATGAGTCCCACAGATACGCAGTATTTT.

The rearrangement joins TRBV29-1 to TRBJ1-1; TRBD1 matches 7 bases. J lost 6 bases, V lost 4 bases, and 14 bases had no gene match. Germline-derived CDR1 and CDR2 are SQVTM and ANQGSEA. The CDR3 runs to 15 residues. Here the CDR3 reads CSVVGQATLGAEAFF. The CDR3 coding sequence is TGCAGCGTTGTCGGACAGGCTACCCTTGGTGCTGAAGCTTTCTTT.

This clone was picked up one time. This chain links TRBV9 with TRBJ1-3; tentatively, D is TRBD1 (5 bases). The CDR3 loop spans 17 amino acids. V was trimmed by 4 bases and J by 0 bases, leaving 17 bases between them. Germline V gene lookup returns CDR1 SGDLS and CDR2 YYNGEE. The CDR3 nucleotides are TGTGCCAGCAGCTCACCTACAGGATCCAGCTCTGGAAACACCATATATTTT. Its translation is CASSSPTGSSSGNTIYF.

The sample holds a few counts of this clone. V usage is TRBV21-1 and J usage is TRBJ2-7; the table assigns TRBD1, which was not confirmed against the DNA. TRBV21-1 is annotated as a pseudogene. The CDR3 length is 18 residues. In DNA form, the CDR3 reads TGTGCCAGCAGCAAAGAATGGGGACCGGGACAGGATCTGAGCGAGCAGTACTTC. Translation gives CASSKEWGPGQDLSEQYF.

This clone has only a few counts. The chain uses TRBV4-2 and TRBJ2-2, with TRBD1 matching over 7 bases. Trimming removed 0 bases from V and 4 bases from J; junction bases left unmatched: 11. Germline V gene lookup returns CDR1 LGHNA and CDR2 YNFKEQ. This CDR3 spans 18 amino acids. The CDR3 DNA sequence: TGTGCCAGCAGCCAAGAGACACAGGGGTTTGGGAGCACCGGGGAGCTGTTTTTT. Its protein product is CASSQETQGFGSTGELFF.